This T cell receptor beta chain was obtained from a study of cytomegalovirus exposure and HLA in healthy donors. As for the study in general: Early on, a data release was issued that held roughly 84 million unique TCRs from HLA-typed donors.

Findings and caveats of the study: It was likely that a cluster of highly shared sequence variants was a sequencing artifact. Productive rates of about 90% or about 30% were seen for most TCR beta V segments in an earlier analysis.

The PCR made use of 60 Vbeta and 13 Jbeta primers. Profiling relied on immunoSEQ multiplex PCR, and the TCRdb table lists in-frame clones only, not all of them. This table has roughly 100,000 clones, 63% appearing once. A remark on this clone: What it binds is not known.

Germline V gives CDR1 MNHNS, CDR2 SASEGT. The length of the CDR3 is 16 residues. Trimming stripped 2 bases from V and 4 bases from J, with 15 bases between. The receptor comes from a human donor in good health. The specimen was PBMCs. The chain recombines TRBV6-1 with TRBJ2-1, with D tentatively TRBD2 (6 bases). This chain's CDR3 is CASSESWGEQYNEQFF. DNA of the CDR3: TGTGCCAGCAGTGAAAGTTGGGGGGAGCAGTACAATGAGCAGTTCTTC.